This T cell receptor beta chain was observed in a study of T-cell reconstitution after alpha-beta-depleted transplantation in children. This sample's TCRbeta library carried unique molecular identifier barcodes. Each CDR3 protein gets one entry after TCRdb re-called the PCR reads with MiXCR. The top ten clones hold about 2.6% of a sample with 200,000 to 300,000 distinct CDR3 sequences, 12% of them seen once. This clonotype was picked up many times. The V gene lost 3 bases and the J gene lost 5 bases, with 13 bases spanning the gap. CDR1 and CDR2 from the germline V gene are SQVTM and ANQGSEA. This CDR3 contains 13 residues.

The chain has TRBV29-1 and TRBJ2-5, with D tentatively TRBD1 (6 bases). The receptor comes from a human donor who donated a stem cell graft to a child with acute lymphoblastic leukemia. Sample: PBMCs from the stem cell graft donor, taken from the stem cell graft. The CDR3 bases are TGCAGCGTTGAGGACAGCTTCACCGAGACCCAGTACTTC. This encodes CSVEDSFTETQYF.